The clone carrying this TCR beta chain showed up just a few times. The sample is drawn from a study of blood T cell repertoires in COVID-19. Study information: Some COVID-19 samples were acute and others convalescent; all came from the United States, Italy and Spain.

The junction had 10 bases not matched to a gene; V was cut back by 5 bases and J by 6 bases. This CDR3 spans 14 amino acids. Germline lookup yields CDR1 MNHEY and CDR2 SVGAGI. Original methodology: Amplification with reference gene primers provided the estimates of nucleated cell counts. This table comes from immunoSEQ multiplex PCR, and its TCRdb copy is limited to in-frame clones, with some not included. That table supplies the V and J calls and clone size; D and trimming were determined from the DNA. The sample carries roughly 100,000 clones, about 80% recorded once. Sequenced: peripheral blood. V gene TRBV6-5 combines with J gene TRBJ2-7, with 7 bases matching TRBD1. The clonotype comes from a woman older than 75 with active or convalescent COVID-19. CDR3 coding DNA: TGTGCCAGCAGTCTCCCGGACAGGTCCAGCGAGCAGTACTTC. This encodes CASSLPDRSSEQYF.